A selection of T cell receptor beta chains follows, all from one sample in a study of blood T cell repertoires in COVID-19. TCRdb's table, derived via immunoSEQ multiplex PCR, lists solely in-frame clones and lacks some. The table has 200,000 to 250,000 clones, approximately 78% seen once. Sequenced input: peripheral blood. The receptors originated from a woman in her sixties or seventies with COVID-19, enrolled during active disease. CDR3s include the opening cysteine and the closing phenylalanine or tryptophan. D genes are given only for firm matches. The size field is filled for only some rows; it gives once, few, many or a size class.

v_gene	j_gene	d_gene	len	abundance	CDR3aa	CDR3nt
TRBV28	TRBJ2-7	NA	12	NA	CASSSSVYEQYF	TGTGCCAGCTCTTCTAGCGTCTACGAGCAGTACTTC
TRBV9	TRBJ2-3	TRBD2	14	NA	CASSRGGFTDTQYF	TGTGCCAGCAGCCGGGGGGGCTTCACAGATACGCAGTATTTT
TRBV11-3	TRBJ2-5	TRBD1	15	NA	CASSSNTGGKETQYF	TGTGCCAGCAGCTCGAACACAGGGGGGAAAGAGACCCAGTACTTC
TRBV5-1	TRBJ2-2	NA	16	NA	CASSSRTTGRTGELFF	TGCGCCAGCAGCTCCCGGACGACAGGGAGGACCGGGGAGCTGTTTTTT
TRBV5-8	TRBJ2-7	NA	12	once	CASSKGGGRQYF	TGTGCCAGCAGCAAGGGGGGGGGTCGGCAGTACTTC
TRBV24-1	TRBJ2-3	NA	16	NA	CATSDFPRGYTDTQYF	TGTGCCACCAGTGATTTCCCTAGAGGCTACACAGATACGCAGTATTTT
TRBV9	TRBJ2-2	NA	15	NA	CASSVGDSYSRELFF	TGTGCCAGCAGCGTAGGCGACAGCTATAGCCGGGAGCTGTTTTTT
TRBV11-2	TRBJ2-7	TRBD1	15	NA	CASSLESKGANEQYF	TGTGCCAGCAGCTTAGAGAGCAAGGGGGCTAACGAGCAGTACTTC
TRBV24-1	TRBJ1-2	NA	14	NA	CATSDAGATYGYTF	TGTGCCACCAGTGATGCAGGGGCGACCTATGGCTACACCTTC
TRBV5-5	TRBJ1-3	NA	15	NA	CASSLEAVSGNTIYF	TGTGCCAGCAGCTTGGAAGCGGTCTCTGGAAACACCATATATTTT
TRBV30	TRBJ1-3	NA	15	NA	CAWSVSVRRGNTIYF	TGTGCCTGGAGTGTCTCAGTCCGAAGAGGAAACACCATATATTTT
TRBV11-2	TRBJ1-1	NA	14	NA	CASSFRTTGGEAFF	TGTGCCAGCAGCTTTCGCACTACGGGGGGTGAAGCTTTCTTT
TRBV7-6	TRBJ2-1	NA	15	NA	CASSWGTGVGVEQFF	TGTGCCAGCAGCTGGGGGACGGGAGTCGGGGTTGAGCAGTTCTTC
TRBV24-1	TRBJ1-2	TRBD1	19	once	CATSVESQDRGAWGYGYTF	TGTGCCACCAGTGTTGAGTCGCAGGACAGGGGGGCATGGGGCTATGGCTACACCTTC
TRBV4-3	TRBJ2-2	TRBD1	19	few	CASSPGPGGQGANTGELFF	TGCGCCAGCAGCCCCGGTCCCGGTGGTCAGGGGGCGAACACCGGGGAGCTGTTTTTT
TRBV5-4	TRBJ2-5	TRBD1	14	NA	CASSTGQGEETQYF	TGTGCCAGCAGCACAGGACAGGGCGAGGAGACCCAGTACTTC
TRBV10-3	TRBJ1-6	NA	14	NA	CAISYETSNSPLHF	TGTGCCATCAGTTACGAGACAAGTAATTCACCCCTCCACTTT
TRBV14	TRBJ2-7	TRBD1	16	NA	CASSQDVGTGGDEQYF	TGTGCCAGCAGCCAAGACGTAGGGACAGGGGGCGACGAGCAGTACTTC
TRBV9	TRBJ1-1	TRBD1	14	NA	CASSAPGQRAEAFF	TGTGCCAGCAGCGCCCCGGGACAGCGCGCTGAAGCTTTCTTT
TRBV28	TRBJ2-7	NA	16	NA	CASSFRGEARSYEQYF	TGTGCCAGCAGTTTTCGAGGGGAGGCAAGATCCTACGAGCAGTACTTC
TRBV7-3	TRBJ2-5	TRBD2	17	few	CASTTFSSGRAEETQYF	TGTGCCAGCACTACATTTTCTAGCGGGAGGGCCGAAGAGACCCAGTACTTC
TRBV5-1	TRBJ1-6	TRBD1	16	NA	CASSLGQGAQNSPLHF	TGCGCCAGCAGCCTTGGACAGGGGGCGCAGAATTCACCCCTCCACTTT
TRBV27	TRBJ1-5	TRBD1	17	NA	CASSPMGGQGKDQPQHF	TGTGCCAGCAGTCCGATGGGGGGACAGGGGAAGGATCAGCCCCAGCATTTT
TRBV14	TRBJ2-7	NA	16	once	CASSQVLSSRSSEQYF	TGTGCCAGCAGCCAAGTTTTGTCTAGCCGTAGTTCCGAGCAGTACTTC
TRBV28	TRBJ1-5	TRBD1	16	NA	CASSPTGRKGNQPQHF	TGTGCCAGCAGTCCGACAGGGAGGAAAGGTAATCAGCCCCAGCATTTT
TRBV6-2/TRBV6-3	TRBJ2-7	TRBD2	16	few	CASSYIRLALSYEQYF	TGTGCCAGCAGTTATATCCGACTAGCGCTCTCCTACGAGCAGTACTTC
TRBV21-1	TRBJ2-7	NA	18	NA	CASTLIGKGRSLSYEQYF	TGTGCCAGCACCCTGATTGGGAAGGGGCGGAGTTTATCCTACGAGCAGTACTTC
TRBV3-1/TRBV3-2	TRBJ2-3	NA	12	NA	CASGGSTDTQYF	TGTGCCAGCGGAGGCAGCACAGATACGCAGTATTTT
TRBV30	TRBJ1-5	NA	13	once	CAWARAQGQPQHF	TGTGCCTGGGCACGTGCCCAGGGTCAGCCCCAGCATTTT
TRBV7-6	TRBJ2-1	NA	15	NA	CASSPSSGRGGEQFF	TGTGCCAGCAGCCCCTCTAGCGGCCGAGGGGGTGAGCAGTTCTTC
TRBV7-2	TRBJ2-4	TRBD2	15	NA	CASSAPGGRGNIQYF	TGTGCCAGCAGCGCCCCCGGGGGGAGGGGAAACATTCAGTACTTC
TRBV28	TRBJ1-2	NA	14	NA	CASSDSGTNYGYTF	TGTGCCAGCAGTGATTCAGGGACTAACTATGGCTACACCTTC
TRBV18	TRBJ1-5	NA	17	NA	CASSPRGGGTSNQPQHF	TGTGCCAGCTCACCAAGAGGTGGCGGGACTAGCAATCAGCCCCAGCATTTT
TRBV11-2	TRBJ2-1	TRBD2	14	NA	CASSVTSGSNEQFF	TGTGCCAGCAGCGTGACTAGCGGGAGCAATGAGCAGTTCTTC
TRBV6-5	TRBJ1-5	NA	15	NA	CASNLGGVRNQPQHF	TGTGCCAGCAACCTAGGGGGGGTCCGCAATCAGCCCCAGCATTTT
TRBV27	TRBJ1-2	TRBD1	14	NA	CASNPGQGNYGYTF	TGTGCCAGCAATCCGGGACAGGGGAACTATGGCTACACCTTC
TRBV10-3	TRBJ2-1	TRBD1	19	NA	CAISDPGGAAGVAYNEQFF	TGTGCCATCAGTGATCCAGGGGGCGCCGCTGGTGTCGCCTACAATGAGCAGTTCTTC
TRBV12-3/TRBV12-4	TRBJ2-7	TRBD1	13	NA	CASSHGTEYEQYF	TGTGCCAGCAGCCACGGGACAGAGTACGAGCAGTACTTC
TRBV7-8	TRBJ2-7	TRBD2	15	NA	CASSSRTSTSYEQYF	TGTGCCAGCAGCTCCCGGACTAGTACGTCCTACGAGCAGTACTTC
TRBV4-1	TRBJ2-5	NA	13	few	CASSRLSGETQYF	TGCGCCAGCAGCCGCCTTTCGGGGGAGACCCAGTACTTC